This TCR beta chain comes out of a study of monozygotic twins with inflammatory bowel disease (dated by TCRdb to between 2017 and 2020). Background on the whole study: In total, roughly 30 monozygotic twin pairs made up the full study: 19 Danish pairs, all IBD-discordant, plus nine German pairs, of which four were IBD-concordant and five were IBD-discordant. The search for disease-associated traits relied mainly on comparing IBD patients with their genetically identical healthy co-twins within discordant pairs. Each individual had, on average, about 151 000 unique TCRalpha sequences and 181 000 unique TCRbeta sequences available for analysis. Study-wide conclusions, independent of this receptor: Different T cell subtypes could not be distinguished in the analysis. The results gave no support for a single strong signal or clonotype linked to IBD. Repertoire similarity did not differ between concordant and discordant twins, which could be due to limited statistical power. Background noise and inter-individual variability may have been introduced into the repertoires by the differing immunosuppressive treatments among patients. IBD patients shared fewer clonotypes with other individuals than healthy twins did, most markedly in patients showing signs of disease activity. IBD patients had lower TCRbeta repertoire diversity, measured by the inverse Simpson index, than their healthy co-twins.

With regard to this clonotype: Its specific antigen is unknown.

The method behind the library was 5' RACE. Each TCR library was prepared from about 3.5 ug of total RNA. For each sample, cDNA synthesis with SMARTScribe reverse transcriptase was split into eight separate reactions. Unique molecular identifiers containing a 6-nucleotide sample barcode were introduced through template switching during cDNA synthesis. Amplification of TCRalpha and TCRbeta cDNA involved two nested PCRs of 16 and 9 cycles, and each PCR was followed by bead purification. Before amplification, the cDNA was treated with uracil DNA-glycosylase and purified using the QIAquick PCR purification kit. The second PCR added Illumina TruSeq-compatible adapters along with sample-specific barcodes. TapeStation and Qubit were used to check library quality and concentration, and 5 ng of each library was pooled. The pooled libraries were sequenced with 2 x 100 bp reads and custom sequencing primers on an Illumina HiSeq2500 single-index Rapid Run. In the paper's pipeline: PCR and sequencing errors were corrected by UMI-based consensus assembly using MiGEC version 1.2.6. V(D)J alignment, clonotype assembly and CDR3 extraction were performed with MiXCR version 2.1.1. To normalise gene usage, clonotype sharing and MAIT/NKT TCR abundance, the top 1000, 10 000 and 20 000 clonotypes in each sample were analysed. After downsampling to 27 000 UMIs, diversity was calculated as the inverse Simpson index using the vegan R package. Paired Mann-Whitney U tests were applied to discordant twin pairs, with Benjamini-Hochberg correction for multiple testing. TCRdb reprocessed the raw reads; every CDR3 protein sequence is a single record, and DNA is not supplied. The V and J calls, along with clone size, are taken from TCRdb and not from the paper's own processing. The sample's table lists a count of approximately 400,000 distinct CDR3 sequences. Around 2.4% of the sample is held by the ten biggest clonotypes.

From each donor, a roughly 2.5 ml peripheral blood sample was collected into PAXgene tubes and stored at -80 degrees C. Without any T cell sorting, total RNA was extracted from whole blood using the PAXgene blood miRNA kit on an automated QIAcube. Peripheral blood from monozygotic twin pairs who were concordant or discordant for inflammatory bowel disease underwent deep TCRalpha and TCRbeta repertoire profiling using unique molecular barcoding. For every twin pair, smoking habits were documented, and each individual was categorised as a current, former or never smoker. The CDR3 holds 15 amino acids from the cysteine to the phenylalanine. No coding sequence is recorded. The germline V gene provides CDR1 SGHTA and CDR2 FQGNSA.

Source material: blood. The rearrangement joined TRBV7-2 to TRBJ2-4. This receptor was taken from a human donor with ulcerative colitis or Crohn's disease, or a healthy co-twin of an affected twin (not recorded which). CDR3 reads: CASSPDVGLGNIQYF.